Listed here are 13 T cell receptor beta chains from one sample, sequenced in a study of T cells in Graves' hyperthyroidism and ophthalmopathy. Researchers amplified the TCR beta CDR3 regions from RNA transcripts. First-round RT-PCR with HTBI primers amplified the TCR CDR3 region. TCRdb called the multiplex PCR reads again in MiXCR, with one record for every CDR3 protein. This sample has approximately 380,000 distinct CDR3 sequences, with about 18% found just once. Sequencing was performed on blood. The receptors derive from a man aged 18 to 29 with Graves' ophthalmopathy.

In its sample, this clonotype was seen many times. This sequence joins TRBV2 and TRBJ1-6; D unresolved. Germline loops: CDR1 SNHLY, CDR2 FYNNEI. This CDR3 region has 12 residues. V was pared by 6 bases and J by 7 bases, with 7 bases between. The CDR3 DNA follows: TGTGCCAGCAGAGTTCAGAATTCACCCCTCCACTTT. This codes for CASRVQNSPLHF. The full variable domain, its missing parts supplied by reference TRBV2 and TRBJ1-6, is EPEVTQTPSHQVTQMGQEVILRCVPISNHLYFYWYRQILGQKVEFLVSFYNNEISEKSEIFDDQFSVERPDGSNFTLKIRSTKLEDSAMYFCASRVQNSPLHFGNGTRLTVT.

The sample holds many counts of this clonotype. The chain links TRBV27 to TRBJ1-2, with D uncertain. The CDR3 has 15 residues. Germline CDR1 is MNHEY and CDR2 is SMNVEV (reference sequence). V lost 7 bases and J lost 0, with 15 bases in between. Here the CDR3 DNA reads TGTGCCAGCACCCCCTCCGGCGGAGCTAACTATGGCTACACCTTC. Its protein is CASTPSGGANYGYTF.

The chain combines TRBV5-1 with TRBJ1-3; 7 bases are shared with TRBD1. The CDR3 consists of 14 residues. With 5 bases clipped from V and 8 bases from J, the junction kept 10 bases outside the gene matches. CDR1 is SGHRS and CDR2 is YFSETQ in the germline V gene. CDR3 nucleotide sequence: TGCGCCAGCAGGGAAGGACAGGCCGAGGACACCATATATTTT. This codes for CASREGQAEDTIYF.

The V call is TRBV20-1, the J call TRBJ1-4; 8 bases map to TRBD1. With V trimmed by 2 bases and J by 3 bases, 2 bases remained unmatched. Germline assignment: CDR1 DFQATT and CDR2 SNEGSKA (reference sequence). This CDR3 has 14 amino acids. The CDR3 nucleotides are TGCAGTGCTAGACAGGGGGCTTCTAATGAAAAACTGTTTTTT. Encoded protein: CSARQGASNEKLFF.

This clonotype occurred a few times. The CDR3 coding sequence is TGCAGTGCCACGGGGGACCGGAATCAGCCCCAGCATTTT. It encodes CSATGDRNQPQHF. V and J are TRBV20-1 and TRBJ1-5; tentatively, D is TRBD1 (5 bases). This CDR3 has 13 residues. Germline V gene data show CDR1 as DFQATT and CDR2 as SNEGSKA (reference sequence). Trimming shortened V by 6 bases and J by 4 bases, and 13 bases separated the two germline ends.

Points on this clonotype: A read error is possible here, since a much larger clone lies one base away. CDR3 region: CASSPTVLNTVAFF. In nucleotides, the CDR3 is TGTGCCAGCAGTCCGACAGTATTGAACACTGTAGCTTTCTTT. The chain uses TRBV28 and TRBJ1-1; weak D call: TRBD1 (5 bases). This CDR3 contains 14 residues. The germline V gene encodes CDR1 MDHEN and CDR2 SYDVKM.

This clonotype was observed many times. The gene calls are TRBV20-1 and TRBJ1-2; maybe TRBD1 (6 bases). The CDR3 extends over 15 amino acids. V was trimmed by 0 bases and J by 4 bases, leaving 15 bases between them. Germline loops: CDR1 DFQATT, CDR2 SNEGSKA (reference sequence). Here the CDR3 reads CSARDGRQGPYGYTF. As DNA, the CDR3 is TGCAGTGCTAGAGACGGGAGGCAGGGGCCCTATGGCTACACCTTC.

The chain recombines TRBV24-1 with TRBJ2-1; 9 nucleotides agree with TRBD1. The CDR3 runs 16 residues. V shed 0 bases, J shed 3 bases, and the junction held 2 bases outside the gene matches. Germline V CDR1 and CDR2: KGHDR, SFDVKD. The CDR3 bases are TGTGCCACCAGTGATTTGGGGACAGGGTACTACAATGAGCAGTTCTTC. Its translation: CATSDLGTGYYNEQFF.

This clonotype was found a few times. The genes are TRBV7-3 and TRBJ2-3; TRBD1 or TRBD2 may be the D gene (6 bases each). Between the trimmed V and J ends, which lost 2 bases and 1 base, there was a span of 13 bases. Per the germline V gene, CDR1 is SGHTA and CDR2 is FQGTGA. The CDR3 length is 16 residues. The CDR3 loop is CASSLYGGGGTDTQYF. In DNA form, the CDR3 reads TGTGCCAGCAGCTTATACGGGGGCGGGGGCACAGATACGCAGTATTTT.

This clonotype was seen a handful of times. This sequence joins TRBV24-1 and TRBJ2-4, with no clear D. V was cut by 7 bases and J by 9 bases, with 12 bases left in between. Per the germline V gene, CDR1 is KGHDR and CDR2 is SFDVKD. The CDR3 has 12 amino acids. The CDR3 bases are TGTGCCACCAGCCCGGAGACCGGCATTCAGTACTTC. Amino acid sequence: CATSPETGIQYF.

The table lists this clonotype with a few counts. The rearrangement uses TRBV5-6 and TRBJ2-3, with 9 bases identical to TRBD2. The CDR3 is 16 residues long. Per the germline V gene, CDR1 is SGHDT and CDR2 is YYEEEE. The ends lost 1 base at V and 4 bases at J; junction bases unmatched: 7. The CDR3 protein is CASSLLAGGPPDTQYF. CDR3 coding DNA: TGTGCCAGCAGCTTGTTGGCGGGGGGGCCGCCAGATACGCAGTATTTT.

This clonotype was found many times. The chain carries TRBV2 and TRBJ1-6; D not certain. The CDR3 is 14 residues long. The germline V and J ends were trimmed by 1 base and 3 bases, with 4 bases remaining between them. Germline CDR1 is SNHLY and CDR2 is FYNNEI. CDR3 amino acids: CASSEGVYNSPLHF. The CDR3 DNA is TGTGCCAGCAGTGAAGGGGTCTATAATTCACCCCTCCACTTT.

This clonotype was seen ten or more times. The chain carries TRBV12-3 or TRBV12-4 and TRBJ1-2; maybe TRBD1 (5 bases). Trimming cost V 3 bases and J 4 bases, with 9 bases left between them. CDR3 length: 13 residues. The CDR3 bases are TGTGCCAGCAGTTTGGCCAGGGTCTATGGCTACACCTTC. Its protein product is CASSLARVYGYTF.